The clone carrying this T cell receptor beta chain was detected a few times. Its antigen is not identified. The data were obtained in a study of beta chain features in type 1 diabetes. Overall study findings and caveats: The question left open here concerned HLA type influencing TCRB rearrangement. An over-representation of cells with high TCR expression could result from cDNA sequencing.

One heparinised draw of blood, averaging roughly 120 mL, came from each donor. The isolated RNA, all of it, was reverse transcribed, so expressed TCRB transcripts were what got sequenced. TCRdb's table, derived via immunoSEQ multiplex PCR, lists solely in-frame clones and lacks some. The sample has hundreds of thousands of clones, about 14% seen once; the top ten hold 0.07% to 0.095%. The CDR3 has 18 residues. Trimming removed 0 bases from V and 2 bases from J; junction bases left unmatched: 9. Per the germline V gene, CDR1 is SGDLS and CDR2 is YYNGEE. Material for sequencing was naive CD4+ T cells from blood. The chain carries TRBV9 and TRBJ2-5, with TRBD2 matching 11 bases. The clonotype comes from a man younger than 35 in good health. CDR3 amino acids: CASSVAGNSGRVQETQYF. The DNA of the CDR3 is TGTGCCAGCAGCGTAGCTGGTAATAGCGGGAGGGTGCAAGAGACCCAGTACTTC.